This record covers a single TCR beta chain. The antigen is not known. Just one base apart from a much larger clone, this may be a read error. There are 13 residues in the CDR3. Germline values: CDR1 SNHLY, CDR2 FYNNEI. The source of the sample is a study of T cells in Graves' hyperthyroidism and ophthalmopathy. Study conclusions and caveats: Stable hyperthyroidism was separated from ophthalmopathy by a model based on 13 V-J features. Blood also showed most of the thyroid clonotypes that were expanded above 0.001.

Amplified TCR beta CDR3 regions came from RNA transcripts. RT-PCR in the first round (using the HTBI primer set) targeted the TCR CDR3. MiXCR was run by TCRdb on the multiplex PCR reads, yielding one entry per CDR3 protein. Here the sample spans some 270,000 distinct CDR3 sequences, approximately 13% being singletons. The study defined stable Graves' hyperthyroidism as no ophthalmopathy progression within 18 months. Sequencing used blood. The source of this sequence is a woman aged 40 to 50 with Graves' hyperthyroidism. The rearrangement uses TRBV2 and TRBJ1-3; a weak D match, TRBD1 (6 bases). The DNA for the CDR3 is TGTACCAGCAGTCTACAGGGAAATCGGGCCATATATTTT. The encoded protein is CTSSLQGNRAIYF.